This entry is about one TCR beta chain. Its target is unknown. The PCR used 60 Vbeta and 13 Jbeta primers. Assay: immunoSEQ multiplex PCR; the TCRdb copy retains only in-frame clones and omits some. The table lists about 100,000 clones, about 79% of them singletons. The sample is drawn from a study of cytomegalovirus exposure and HLA in healthy donors. Across the study: When 398 donors were genotyped, just over 80% of them were found to fall in the Caucasian-associated ancestry cluster.

Trimming removed 5 bases from V and 1 base from J, with 14 bases in between. This CDR3 region has 15 residues. Per germline, CDR1 LNHDA and CDR2 SQIVND (reference sequence). The study, taken as a whole, reports: It was reported in a later analysis that an Asian-associated ancestry cluster showed fewer N-insertions than the 666-donor mean. Presence/absence analysis assumed near-uniform sequencing depth across donors. HLA-A and HLA-B allele assignments for most subjects were reportedly predicted accurately using TCR beta sequences.

J is TRBJ2-5 and V is TRBV19, with D possibly TRBD1 on 5 matching bases. Sequencing used PBMCs. This receptor was obtained from a female donor in good health and CMV-seropositive. CDR3: CASSSRQTIQETQYF. CDR3 DNA: TGTGCCAGTAGTTCCAGACAGACCATCCAAGAGACCCAGTACTTC.